These 3 T cell receptor beta chains share one sample of origin, sequenced in a study of post-analysis software for immune sequencing data. General study results and limits: Patients showed TRBV5-6, TRBV5-1 and TRBV20-1 among roughly 5 TRBV segments more frequent than in controls.

Sequencing libraries made from TCR beta cDNA carried unique molecular identifiers. TCRdb fed the PCR reads into MiXCR, producing one record per CDR3 protein. The repertoire holds more than 450,000 distinct CDR3 sequences, with about 44% as singletons. The antigens these receptors bind are not known. Sequences were obtained from blood. The source is a girl aged 5-17 years with multiple sclerosis.

The chain combines TRBV10-3 with TRBJ2-7; a weak D match, TRBD1 (6 bases). There are 15 residues in the CDR3. Germline CDR1 and CDR2: ENHRY and SYGVKD. Trimming removed 8 bases from V and 5 bases from J, with 22 bases in between. CDR3 in DNA: TGTGCCATCGGGAACAGGGTGAAAGAGGTCGACGAGCAGTACTTC. Its protein is CAIGNRVKEVDEQYF.

This rearrangement joins TRBV7-2 to TRBJ2-1; D is possibly TRBD2 (6 bases). Germline V gene data show CDR1 as SGHTA and CDR2 as FQGNSA. Trimming took off 5 bases at V and 9 bases at J, with 14 bases between the two ends. This CDR3 has 13 residues. CDR3 sequence reads: CASSLNAGGEQFF. The CDR3, as DNA: TGTGCCAGCAGCCTTAATGCCGGGGGTGAGCAGTTCTTC.

The genes are TRBV20-1 and TRBJ1-4; unclear D gene. Germline V gene data show CDR1 as DFQATT and CDR2 as SNEGSKA (reference sequence). The CDR3 loop spans 13 amino acids. The V gene lost 0 bases and the J gene lost 8 bases, with 10 bases spanning the gap. CDR3: CSARDISPEKLFF. DNA of the CDR3: TGCAGTGCTAGAGATATCTCTCCCGAAAAACTGTTTTTT.